Given below is one TCR beta chain in context. This entry comes from a study of cytomegalovirus exposure and HLA in healthy donors. V lost 2 bases and J 4 bases, leaving 7 bases between the germline ends. CDR3 size: 13 residues. Germline V gives CDR1 SGHRS, CDR2 YFSETQ. The PCR made use of 60 Vbeta and 13 Jbeta primers. Using immunoSEQ multiplex PCR, the repertoire was profiled, and TCRdb retains in-frame clones only, with some absent. Counted here are approximately 150,000 clones, around 85% occurring once; the ten biggest clones make up 1% to 1.5%. Sequences were obtained from PBMCs. This TCR came from a man in his forties or fifties in good health and CMV-seropositive. The chain employs TRBV5-1 and TRBJ1-5; TRBD1 might be the D (6 bases). The CDR3 DNA reads TGCGCCAGCAGCTTACAGGGAAATCAGCCCCAGCATTTT. Its protein is CASSLQGNQPQHF.